These 13 T cell receptor beta chains were sequenced from one sample in a study of T cells in Graves' hyperthyroidism and ophthalmopathy. TCR beta CDR3 region amplification was performed from RNA transcripts. With the HTBI primer set, the TCR CDR3 went through a first round of RT-PCR. TCRdb reanalysed the multiplex PCR reads using MiXCR and keeps one entry per CDR3 protein. The sample records approximately 400,000 distinct CDR3 sequences, over 15% being singletons. Material for sequencing was blood. These TCRs come from a young woman with Graves' hyperthyroidism.

This clonotype was seen ten or more times. The rearrangement uses TRBV30 and TRBJ2-7; D gene unclear. Between the trimmed V and J ends, which lost 2 bases and 2 bases, there was a span of 13 bases. Per germline, CDR1 GTSNPN and CDR2 SVGIG (reference sequence). This CDR3 is built from 14 residues. The CDR3 nucleotides are TGTGCCTGGAGTAGTAGATCAAGGGCCTACGAGCAGTACTTC. Amino acids: CAWSSRSRAYEQYF.

This clonotype was detected many times. The CDR3 region has the DNA TGTGCCAGCAGCTCAGGCGGGGTAAAAGAGACCCAGTACTTC. This sequence encodes CASSSGGVKETQYF. The chain has TRBV7-9 and TRBJ2-5; the D gene is possibly TRBD2 (6 bases). CDR1 and CDR2 from the germline V gene are SEHNR and FQNEAQ (reference sequence). V lost 4 bases and J lost 3, with 12 bases in between. The CDR3 has 14 residues.

This clonotype came up many times. The CDR3 region is CASRETGYLSGYTF. As DNA, the CDR3 is TGTGCCAGCAGGGAGACAGGCTATTTGTCTGGCTACACCTTC. V is TRBV6-1 and J is TRBJ1-2; D is perhaps TRBD1 (6 bases). CDR3 size: 14 residues. Trimming took off 6 bases at V and 7 bases at J, with 18 bases between the two ends. Germline V gene sequence: CDR1 MNHNS, CDR2 SASEGT.

This clonotype was seen more than once but under ten times. The chain links TRBV7-2 to TRBJ1-1; D is perhaps TRBD1 (6 bases). V was clipped by 0 bases and J by 4 bases, with 18 bases between them. CDR1 and CDR2 (germline): SGHTA, FQGNSA. CDR3 length: 17 amino acids. This CDR3 is CASSLACRRGGGTEAFF. The CDR3 nucleotides are TGTGCCAGCAGCTTAGCGTGCAGGAGAGGGGGGGGCACTGAAGCTTTCTTT.

This clonotype has ten or more counts. The rearrangement joins TRBV9 to TRBJ1-1; a weak D match, TRBD1 (5 bases). The CDR3 spans 15 residues. Looked up from germline, CDR1 is SGDLS and CDR2 is YYNGEE. Trimming removed 4 bases from V and 0 bases from J, with 13 bases in between. Here the CDR3 DNA reads TGTGCCAGCAGCCCGAGCGGAGGGGTGAACACTGAAGCTTTCTTT. It is translated as CASSPSGGVNTEAFF.

This clonotype was counted many times. This chain uses TRBV6-2 or TRBV6-3 with TRBJ1-5, with 7 positions matching TRBD1. The CDR3 is 14 residues long. Germline V gives CDR1 MNHEY, CDR2 SVGEGT. Germline trimming cut 7 bases from V and 2 bases from J; bases unmatched to any gene: 5. Written as DNA, the CDR3 is TGTGCCAGCACCTCCGACAGGGGCAATCAGCCCCAGCATTTT. This encodes CASTSDRGNQPQHF.

The chain recombines TRBV6-4 with TRBJ1-6; D possibly corresponds to TRBD1 (6 bases). Trimming left V 5 bases short and J 7 bases short, with 9 bases between. CDR1 is MRHNA, CDR2 SNTAGT, per germline. The CDR3 totals 13 residues. The CDR3 is CASSYQGNSPLHF. DNA of the CDR3: TGTGCCAGCAGTTACCAGGGGAATTCACCCCTCCACTTT.

In its sample, this clonotype was seen many times. The rearrangement links TRBV6-1 to TRBJ2-2; D perhaps matches TRBD1 (5 bases). V was pared by 2 bases and J by 7 bases, with 17 bases between. The CDR3 extends over 16 amino acids. Germline values: CDR1 MNHNS, CDR2 SASEGT. CDR3 region: CASSEQRTPGNGELFF. The CDR3 nucleotides are TGTGCCAGCAGTGAACAACGGACACCGGGCAACGGGGAGCTGTTTTTT.

The rearrangement links TRBV15 to TRBJ2-7, with D perhaps matching TRBD2 (7 bases). The CDR3 totals 15 residues. Trimming removed 0 bases at V and 3 bases at J, with 12 bases between. Germline-derived CDR1 and CDR2 are LNHNV and YYDKDF (reference sequence). CDR3 sequence: CATSRDGRGYYEQYF. The CDR3 nucleotides read TGTGCCACCAGCAGAGATGGGAGGGGGTACTACGAGCAGTACTTC.

Many counts were recorded for this clonotype. V gene TRBV20-1 combines with J gene TRBJ1-1, with D unclear. CDR3 length: 9 residues. Germline V gives CDR1 DFQATT, CDR2 SNEGSKA (reference sequence). CDR3 bases: TGCAGGGATAAAACCGAAGCTTTCTTT. Its protein is CRDKTEAFF.

This clonotype occurred many times. The gene calls are TRBV27 and TRBJ2-7; perhaps D is TRBD1 or TRBD2 (5 bases each). Germline values: CDR1 MNHEY, CDR2 SMNVEV (reference sequence). This CDR3 has 13 amino acids. V was shortened by 3 bases and J by 9 bases, with 15 bases between the two germline ends. For the CDR3, the DNA is TGTGCCAGCAGTTTCCCAGGGAGTGGGGCGCAGTACTTC. This translates into CASSFPGSGAQYF.

This clonotype showed up many times. CDR3 nucleotides: TGTGCCAGCAGTGACCGGGGCAGGGATGGCTACACCTTC. Residues: CASSDRGRDGYTF. V gene TRBV2 combines with J gene TRBJ1-2; tentative D call: TRBD1 (5 bases). The CDR3 sequence is 13 residues long. Germline V gene lookup returns CDR1 SNHLY and CDR2 FYNNEI. V lost 3 bases and J lost 6, with 11 bases in between. The whole variable domain, filled in from reference TRBV2 and TRBJ1-2, reads EPEVTQTPSHQVTQMGQEVILRCVPISNHLYFYWYRQILGQKVEFLVSFYNNEISEKSEIFDDQFSVERPDGSNFTLKIRSTKLEDSAMYFCASSDRGRDGYTFGSGTRLTVV.

This clonotype has a count of ten or more. The CDR3 sequence: CASSFPQVPLAKNIQYF. CDR3 DNA: TGTGCCAGCAGTTTCCCCCAGGTGCCTCTAGCCAAAAACATTCAGTACTTC. The V and J genes are TRBV12-3 or TRBV12-4 and TRBJ2-4; no firm D call. V dropped 3 bases and J dropped 0 bases, with 15 bases sitting between them. This CDR3 comprises 17 residues.